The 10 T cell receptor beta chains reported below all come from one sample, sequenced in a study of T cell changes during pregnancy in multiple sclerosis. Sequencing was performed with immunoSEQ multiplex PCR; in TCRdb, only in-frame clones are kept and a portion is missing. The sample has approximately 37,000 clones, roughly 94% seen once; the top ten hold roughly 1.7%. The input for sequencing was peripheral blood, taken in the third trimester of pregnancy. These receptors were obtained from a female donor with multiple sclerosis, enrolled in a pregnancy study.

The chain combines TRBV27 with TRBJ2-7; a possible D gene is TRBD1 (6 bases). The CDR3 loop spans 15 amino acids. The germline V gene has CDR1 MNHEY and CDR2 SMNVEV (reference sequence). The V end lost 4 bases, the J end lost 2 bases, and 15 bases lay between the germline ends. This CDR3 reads CASSSKQGFAYEQYF. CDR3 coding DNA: TGTGCCAGCAGTTCAAAACAGGGTTTTGCCTACGAGCAGTACTTC.

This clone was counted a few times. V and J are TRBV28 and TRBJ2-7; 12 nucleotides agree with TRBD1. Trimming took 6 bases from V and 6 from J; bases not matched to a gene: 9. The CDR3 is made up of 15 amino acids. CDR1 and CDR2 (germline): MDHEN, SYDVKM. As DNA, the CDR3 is TGTGCCAGCAGATCCTCCGGGACAGGGGGCCTCGAGCAGTACTTC. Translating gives CASRSSGTGGLEQYF.

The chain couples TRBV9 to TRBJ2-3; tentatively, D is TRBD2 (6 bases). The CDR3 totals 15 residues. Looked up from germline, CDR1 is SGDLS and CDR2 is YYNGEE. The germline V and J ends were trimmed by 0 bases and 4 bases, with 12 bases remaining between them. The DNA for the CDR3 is TGTGCCAGCAGCGTAGTCGGGAGTACCTCAGATACGCAGTATTTT. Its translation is CASSVVGSTSDTQYF.

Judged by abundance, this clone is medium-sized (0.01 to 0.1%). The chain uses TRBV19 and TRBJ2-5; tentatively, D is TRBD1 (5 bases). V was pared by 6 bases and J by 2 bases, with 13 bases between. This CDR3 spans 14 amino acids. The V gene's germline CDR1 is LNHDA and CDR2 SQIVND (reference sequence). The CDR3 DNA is TGTGCCAGTAGGGCTCAGGGTAGTCAAGAGACCCAGTACTTC. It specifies CASRAQGSQETQYF. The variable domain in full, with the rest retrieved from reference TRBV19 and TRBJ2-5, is DGGITQSPKYLFRKEGQNVTLSCEQNLNHDAMYWYRQDPGQGLRLIYYSQIVNDFQKGDIAEGYSVSREKKESFPLTVTSAQKNPTAFYLCASRAQGSQETQYFGPGTRLLVL.

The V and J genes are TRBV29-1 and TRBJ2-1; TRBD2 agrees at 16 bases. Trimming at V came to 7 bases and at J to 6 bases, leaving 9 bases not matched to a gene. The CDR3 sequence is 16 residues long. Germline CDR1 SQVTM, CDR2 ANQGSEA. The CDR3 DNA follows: TGCAGCGCCCTCTGGGGGACTAGCGGGGGGGCCAATGAGCAGTTCTTC. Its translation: CSALWGTSGGANEQFF.

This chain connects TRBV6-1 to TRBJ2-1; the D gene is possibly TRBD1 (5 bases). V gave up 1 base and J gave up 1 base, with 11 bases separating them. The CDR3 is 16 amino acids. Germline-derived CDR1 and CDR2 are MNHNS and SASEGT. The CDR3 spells CASSEEVGASYNEQFF. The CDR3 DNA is TGTGCCAGCAGTGAAGAAGTTGGGGCTTCCTACAATGAGCAGTTCTTC.

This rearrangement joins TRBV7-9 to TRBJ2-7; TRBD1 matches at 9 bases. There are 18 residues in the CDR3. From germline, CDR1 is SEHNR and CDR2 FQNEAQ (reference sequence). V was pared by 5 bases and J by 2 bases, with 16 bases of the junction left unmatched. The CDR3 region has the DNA TGTGCCAGCAGCCCCGTCCCGGGACAGGGTTTGGGGACCTACGAGCAGTACTTC. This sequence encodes CASSPVPGQGLGTYEQYF.

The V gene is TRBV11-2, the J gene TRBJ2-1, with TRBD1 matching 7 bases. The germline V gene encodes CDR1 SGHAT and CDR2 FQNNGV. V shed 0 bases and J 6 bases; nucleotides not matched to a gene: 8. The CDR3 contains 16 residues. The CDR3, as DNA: TGTGCCAGCAGCTTAGAGACAGGGCACCCCTCCAATGAGCAGTTCTTC. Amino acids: CASSLETGHPSNEQFF.

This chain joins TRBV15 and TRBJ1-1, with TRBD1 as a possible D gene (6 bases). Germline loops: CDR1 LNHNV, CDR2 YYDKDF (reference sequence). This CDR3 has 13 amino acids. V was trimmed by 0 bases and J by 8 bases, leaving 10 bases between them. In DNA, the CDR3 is TGTGCCACCAGCAGAGATAGGACAGAAGAAGCTTTCTTT. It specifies CATSRDRTEEAFF.

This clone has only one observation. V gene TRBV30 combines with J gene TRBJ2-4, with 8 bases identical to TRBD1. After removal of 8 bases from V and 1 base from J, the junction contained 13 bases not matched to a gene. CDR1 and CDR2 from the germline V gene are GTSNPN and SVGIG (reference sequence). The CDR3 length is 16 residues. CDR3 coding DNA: TGTGCCGGAGCGAAGATTCAGGGGGCTGCCAAAAACATTCAGTACTTC. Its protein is CAGAKIQGAAKNIQYF.